This T cell receptor beta chain was sequenced for a study of T-cell memory formation after mild COVID-19 (dated by TCRdb to about 2021). At the level of the whole study: TCR sequence clusters from the two donors were largely donor specific. T-cell clones expanding and contracting after mild COVID-19 in a couple of donors were tracked by longitudinal TCRalpha and TCRbeta repertoire sequencing. The cohort comprised two young, previously healthy adult volunteers, one female and one male. The research as a whole found: Only two mild cases were covered in the study, and larger cohorts including severe cases with pre-infection samples were considered necessary. Contracting CD4+ clones were found mainly in CM and EM memory subsets, while CD8+ clones were enriched in EMRA. Clones that contracted from day 15 to 85 showed balanced CD4/CD8 phenotypes, whereas a second wave of clones that expanded from day 15 to 37 leaned towards CD4+. SARS-CoV-2 specificity was not confirmed for the second-wave clones peaking on day 37. Some responding clones were detected in pre-infection memory, suggesting pre-existing cross-reactive memory T cells joined the SARS-CoV-2 response.

Ficoll-Paque density gradient centrifugation was used to isolate PBMCs. Reading the germline V gene gives CDR1 SQVTM and CDR2 ANQGSEA. The junction carries 9 bases between V and J, which are trimmed by 4 bases and 2 bases respectively. Spanning cysteine to phenylalanine, the CDR3 consists of 12 amino acids. Only the CDR3 DNA stays, 36 bases, in frame from base 1. As concerns this clonotype: It has no known antigen specificity. No much larger clonotype is one base removed from it; base qualities were not supplied.

For sequencing, an Illumina NovaSeq 6000 was employed. TCRalpha and TCRbeta cDNA libraries were built by 5'RACE with constant-segment primers, adding sample barcodes and unique molecular identifiers. Trizol reagent was used to extract RNA from every sample. Amplification of the libraries took two PCR steps, and the second step added a second sample barcode plus Illumina TruSeq adapters. The libraries were sequenced on an Illumina NovaSeq using 2 x 150 bp paired-end reads. The study's processing was this. The reads were demultiplexed and collapsed into UMI-guided consensus sequences using migec v1.2.7. Using mixcr v2.1.11, UMI consensuses were aligned to TRA and TRB V and J templates and then assembled into clonotypes. Clonotypes were classified as expanded or contracted when called significant by both edgeR and NoisET, with noise models trained on biological replicates. For edgeR calls, a false discovery rate-adjusted p below 0.01 and a log2 fold-change threshold of 1 were applied. PCA with hierarchical clustering of max-normalized trajectories of the 1000 most abundant clonotypes was used as exploratory dynamics analysis. Separately sequenced CD4+ and CD8+ repertoires were used to assign a CD4 or CD8 phenotype to each responding clone. In-frame beta chains were kept once TCRdb had trimmed the public reads at Q25 with fastp and called clones with MiXCR. All rows with the same CDR3 protein become a single entry with the most common DNA and genes. These V and J calls derive from TCRdb rather than the authors' analysis. This sample has fewer than 15,000 distinct CDR3 sequences in its table, and roughly 17% of those were observed once. 50% to 75% of the sample is held by the ten biggest clonotypes.

Sequencing was done on a sample of PBMCs or a T cell subset sorted from them (not recorded which). The V and J genes are TRBV29-1 and TRBJ2-7; the D gene lacks a confident call. The TCR sequence derives from a man aged 18 to 29 who had mild COVID-19 (a few samples of this study predate the infection). The sample titles of this study are shuffled in the database, so cell type and time point are left out; the donor was told from shared clones. At the DNA level, the sequence is TGCAGCGTTGTCCTCAGCCCCTACGAGCAGTACTTC. Protein translation: CSVVLSPYEQYF.